A selection of T cell receptor beta chains follows, all from one sample in a study of T-cell reconstitution after alpha-beta-depleted transplantation in children. Each CDR3 protein is one row after TCRdb ran MiXCR on the PCR reads. Among 360,000 or so distinct CDR3 sequences listed, about a fifth were seen once. Material: PBMCs from the stem cell graft donor, obtained from the stem cell graft. The receptors derive from a human donor who donated a stem cell graft to a child with acute myeloid leukemia. CDR3s include the opening cysteine and the closing phenylalanine or tryptophan. The D gene is left open where the match is weak. Not all rows give a size; the values are once, few, many and, for expanded clones, a class.

clone_size | d_call | j_call | v_call | cdr3_aa | cdr3_nt
few | TRBD2 | TRBJ2-7 | TRBV12-3/TRBV12-4 | CASTNPGTSGYEQYF | TGTGCCAGCACCAATCCCGGGACTAGTGGTTACGAGCAGTACTTC
. | . | TRBJ2-7 | TRBV4-1 | CASSQERTVYEQYF | TGCGCCAGCAGCCAAGAGAGGACAGTCTACGAGCAGTACTTC
. | TRBD2 | TRBJ2-1 | TRBV5-1 | CASSLEGLAGAGGEQFF | TGCGCCAGCAGCTTGGAGGGACTAGCAGGGGCTGGGGGTGAGCAGTTCTTC
. | . | TRBJ2-7 | TRBV28 | CASIPSRSGSYEQYF | TGTGCCAGCATCCCTTCTCGTTCAGGCTCCTACGAGCAGTACTTC
few | TRBD1 | TRBJ2-5 | TRBV7-2 | CASSPGTEETQYF | TGTGCCAGCAGCCCCGGGACAGAAGAGACCCAGTACTTC
many | . | TRBJ2-1 | TRBV6-5 | CASSYSSGASYNEQFF | TGTGCCAGCAGTTACTCATCGGGGGCTTCCTACAATGAGCAGTTCTTC
few | . | TRBJ2-3 | TRBV20-1 | CSARVPWGTDTQYF | TGCAGTGCTAGAGTTCCATGGGGCACAGATACGCAGTATTTT
. | . | TRBJ2-3 | TRBV20-1 | CSAEGGGNTDTQYF | TGCAGTGCTGAGGGAGGAGGGAACACAGATACGCAGTATTTT
few | . | TRBJ2-3 | TRBV7-2 | CASSLKVERTSTDTQYF | TGTGCCAGCAGCTTGAAGGTGGAGCGGACTAGCACAGATACGCAGTATTTT
. | TRBD2 | TRBJ2-2 | TRBV7-2 | CASSLGTSGSTGELFF | TGTGCCAGCAGCTTAGGGACTAGCGGGAGTACCGGGGAGCTGTTTTTT
few | TRBD1 | TRBJ2-7 | TRBV20-1 | CSAKWPGQVSYEQYF | TGCAGTGCTAAGTGGCCGGGACAGGTCTCCTACGAGCAGTACTTC
few | TRBD1 | TRBJ2-7 | TRBV12-3/TRBV12-4 | CASSPGDRGTSYEQYF | TGTGCCAGCAGTCCGGGGGACAGGGGGACCTCCTACGAGCAGTACTTC
many | . | TRBJ2-7 | TRBV29-1 | CSVESQSYEQYF | TGCAGCGTTGAAAGCCAGTCCTACGAGCAGTACTTC
. | TRBD1 | TRBJ1-2 | TRBV12-3/TRBV12-4 | CASSTQGAYGYTF | TGTGCCAGCAGTACCCAGGGGGCTTATGGCTACACCTTC
. | TRBD2 | TRBJ2-3 | TRBV20-1 | CSAEAGGPGTDTQYF | TGCAGTGCGGAAGCGGGAGGGCCTGGGACAGATACGCAGTATTTT
. | . | TRBJ2-1 | TRBV7-9 | CASSLPSAVGNEQFF | TGTGCCAGCAGCTTACCGTCGGCAGTTGGCAATGAGCAGTTCTTC
. | . | TRBJ2-7 | TRBV11-2 | CASSEALTGEQYF | TGTGCCAGCAGCGAGGCCCTAACCGGGGAGCAGTACTTC
. | TRBD1 | TRBJ2-3 | TRBV5-5 | CASSPGTAFLGTDTQYF | TGTGCCAGCAGCCCGGGGACAGCCTTCTTGGGCACAGATACGCAGTATTTT
few | . | TRBJ2-2 | TRBV4-3 | CASSQGRQGSAFQTGELFF | TGCGCCAGCAGCCAAGGTCGGCAGGGAAGTGCGTTTCAGACCGGGGAGCTGTTTTTT
. | TRBD2 | TRBJ2-1 | TRBV29-1 | CSVDAGDGYNEQFF | TGCAGCGTTGACGCGGGAGACGGGTACAATGAGCAGTTCTTC
. | . | TRBJ1-1 | TRBV18 | CASSPGFEAFF | TGTGCCAGCTCACCAGGGTTTGAAGCTTTCTTT
many | TRBD1 | TRBJ1-3 | TRBV7-9 | CASSVDRVGNTIYF | TGTGCCAGCAGCGTCGACAGGGTTGGAAACACCATATATTTT
many | . | TRBJ2-5 | TRBV6-2/TRBV6-3 | CASSTGTQKETQYF | TGTGCCAGCAGTACCGGGACCCAAAAAGAGACCCAGTACTTC
. | TRBD2 | TRBJ2-3 | TRBV12-3/TRBV12-4 | CASSPGGSADTQYF | TGTGCCAGCAGTCCCGGGGGGAGTGCAGATACGCAGTATTTT
. | TRBD2 | TRBJ2-1 | TRBV20-1 | CSANAAGGNTHEQFF | TGCAGTGCTAACGCAGCGGGAGGGAATACACATGAGCAGTTCTTC
many | TRBD1 | TRBJ1-2 | TRBV20-1 | CSAGDRADYGYTF | TGCAGTGCTGGGGACAGGGCCGACTATGGCTACACCTTC
. | . | TRBJ1-1 | TRBV6-6 | CASRWTDDTEAFF | TGTGCCAGCAGATGGACAGATGACACTGAAGCTTTCTTT